Each of the 14 T cell receptor beta chains below was sequenced from the same sample in a study of CD8 T cells in ankylosing spondylitis (TCRdb year 2017). The library came from 5' RACE. Instrument on record: Illumina HiSeq 2500. Using fastp at Q25 and MiXCR, TCRdb reprocessed the public reads and kept productive beta chains. CDR3 protein duplicates are merged, each entry listing the most common genes and DNA. Here the sample has about 36,000 distinct CDR3 sequences; 6% occur a single time. The leading ten clones occupy more than 10% of the sample. Specimen: blood, either unsorted or a sorted T cell fraction (not recorded which). The receptors shown here come from a male donor with ankylosing spondylitis or in good health (not recorded which).

This clonotype came up many times. V gene TRBV27 combines with J gene TRBJ2-1; no clear D. With 4 bases removed from V and 0 bases from J, the gap between germline ends came to 7 bases. CDR3 length equals 14 residues. Germline-derived CDR1 and CDR2 are MNHEY and SMNVEV (reference sequence). CDR3 region: CASSSSGSYNEQFF. CDR3 in DNA: TGTGCCAGCAGTTCATCGGGCTCCTACAATGAGCAGTTCTTC.

This clonotype was counted at least ten times. This rearrangement joins TRBV13 to TRBJ2-1, with no clear D. The V and J ends lost 5 bases and 0 bases respectively, with 11 bases between them. Germline V lookup: CDR1 PRHDT, CDR2 FYEKMQ (reference sequence). The CDR3 is 15 residues long. The CDR3 nucleotides read TGTGCCAGCAGCGACGAGAGAGACTCCTACAATGAGCAGTTCTTC. Its protein product is CASSDERDSYNEQFF. Based on the CDR3 plus reference TRBV13 and TRBJ2-1, the full variable domain is AAGVIQSPRHLIKEKRETATLKCYPIPRHDTVYWYQQGPGQDPQFLISFYEKMQSDKGSIPDRFSAQQFSDYHSELNMSSLELGDSALYFCASSDERDSYNEQFFGPGTRLTVL.

This clonotype was seen ten or more times. The chain uses TRBV20-1 and TRBJ1-1; 7 bases map to TRBD1. The V segment lost 1 base and the J segment 0 bases; nucleotides outside the gene matches: 8. The CDR3 runs to 16 residues. Germline lookup yields CDR1 DFQATT and CDR2 SNEGSKA (reference sequence). The CDR3 region is CSARGQGGGMNTEAFF. In nucleotides, the CDR3 is TGCAGTGCTAGAGGGCAGGGGGGAGGCATGAACACTGAAGCTTTCTTT.

This clonotype has a count of ten or more. The chain couples TRBV7-2 to TRBJ2-7; no firm D call. There are 14 residues in the CDR3. V dropped 4 bases and J dropped 2 bases, with 12 bases sitting between them. From germline, CDR1 is SGHTA and CDR2 FQGNSA. The DNA of the CDR3 is TGTGCCAGCAGCTCCTACAGTTCTCCCTACGAGCAGTACTTC. Protein product: CASSSYSSPYEQYF.

As for this clonotype: Because it lacks the conserved phenylalanine or tryptophan at the end, this CDR3 is likely a read error. It is unclear where the CDR3 begins or ends on the DNA, so no DNA is shown, and the CDR3 is as TCRdb lists it. The chain links TRBV29-1 to TRBJ2-2; TRBD2, the table's D call, was not compared with the DNA. With termini counted, the CDR3 has 20 amino acids. Germline assignment: CDR1 SQVTM and CDR2 ANQGSEA. CDR3 region: CKSISSWGTLRGAVLRGAAG.

This clonotype appeared many times. This chain connects TRBV4-3 to TRBJ1-1; a weak D match, TRBD1 (5 bases). Germline V gene data show CDR1 as LGHNA and CDR2 as YSLEER. The CDR3 consists of 13 residues. V lost 10 bases to trimming and J lost 1 base, with 13 bases between them. The CDR3 DNA sequence: TGCGCCACCCCGGGACTGACGAACACTGAAGCTTTCTTT. This codes for CATPGLTNTEAFF.

V and J are TRBV12-3 or TRBV12-4 and TRBJ1-1; D remains ambiguous. Trimming took off 4 bases at V and 7 bases at J, with 10 bases between the two ends. This CDR3 has 12 residues. CDR3 sequence (DNA): TGTGCCAGCAGTTATGGGGTTGGTGAAGCTTTCTTT. Amino acid sequence: CASSYGVGEAFF.

This clonotype was detected many times. The chain employs TRBV7-9 and TRBJ1-6; TRBD1 is a possible D gene (5 bases). Trimming shortened V by 5 bases and J by 8 bases, and 19 bases separated the two germline ends. The CDR3 runs to 16 residues. Germline V CDR1 and CDR2: SEHNR, FQNEAQ (reference sequence). The CDR3 here is CASSGFEGLLYSPLHF. CDR3 in DNA: TGTGCCAGCAGCGGGTTCGAGGGGCTCTTGTATTCACCCCTCCACTTT.

This clonotype came up many times. This sequence joins TRBV5-1 and TRBJ2-5; D remains ambiguous. The germline V gene has CDR1 SGHRS and CDR2 YFSETQ. V was clipped by 0 bases and J by 3 bases, with 0 bases between them. This CDR3 contains 11 residues. CDR3 in amino acids: CASSLEETQYF. CDR3 sequence (DNA): TGCGCCAGCAGCTTGGAAGAGACCCAGTACTTC.

This clonotype was observed many times. The gene calls are TRBV5-1 and TRBJ2-5; either TRBD1 or TRBD2 may supply D (5 bases each). The CDR3 runs to 14 residues. Trimming pared 3 bases from V and 2 bases from J, leaving 11 bases between. Germline assignment: CDR1 SGHRS and CDR2 YFSETQ. This CDR3 reads CASSSGALQETQYF. For the CDR3, the DNA is TGCGCCAGCAGCTCCGGGGCACTTCAAGAGACCCAGTACTTC. The full variable domain, its missing parts supplied by reference TRBV5-1 and TRBJ2-5, is KAGVTQTPRYLIKTRGQQVTLSCSPISGHRSVSWYQQTPGQGLQFLFEYFSETQRNKGNFPGRFSGRQFSNSRSEMNVSTLELGDSALYLCASSSGALQETQYFGPGTRLLVL.

This clonotype was seen many times. In DNA form, the CDR3 reads TGTGCCAGCAGTTTGTGGGGTGGGACTGAAGCTTTCTTT. Translation: CASSLWGGTEAFF. The V and J genes are TRBV12-3 or TRBV12-4 and TRBJ1-1; D not resolved. The V end was cut by 3 bases, the J end by 5 bases, with 10 bases between. There are 13 residues in the CDR3.

The chain couples TRBV28 to TRBJ1-1; TRBD1 matches 8 bases. With 4 bases clipped from V and 2 bases from J, the junction kept 15 bases outside the gene matches. The germline V gene has CDR1 MDHEN and CDR2 SYDVKM. The CDR3 is made up of 18 amino acids. CDR3 in DNA: TGTGCCAGCAGTTCACCCGGGACAGGCTACGAGCTAAACACTGAAGCTTTCTTT. It translates to CASSSPGTGYELNTEAFF.

The sample holds a few counts of this clonotype. The gene calls are TRBV20-1 and TRBJ2-4; 7 bases agree with TRBD1. Per germline, CDR1 DFQATT and CDR2 SNEGSKA (reference sequence). This CDR3 has 15 amino acids. With 6 bases clipped from V and 4 bases from J, the junction kept 12 bases outside the gene matches. Written as DNA, the CDR3 is TGCAGTGCGCCCCGGACAGGCGAGCATAAAAACATTCAGTACTTC. Amino acids: CSAPRTGEHKNIQYF.

This clonotype has a count of ten or more. V is TRBV7-2 and J is TRBJ2-7; no clear D. There are 15 residues in the CDR3. From germline, CDR1 is SGHTA and CDR2 FQGNSA. V gave up 4 bases and J gave up 3 bases, with 16 bases separating them. The CDR3 nucleotides are TGTGCCAGCAGCTCGTTATTTTCGGGCCGCTACGAGCAGTACTTC. Translating it yields CASSSLFSGRYEQYF.